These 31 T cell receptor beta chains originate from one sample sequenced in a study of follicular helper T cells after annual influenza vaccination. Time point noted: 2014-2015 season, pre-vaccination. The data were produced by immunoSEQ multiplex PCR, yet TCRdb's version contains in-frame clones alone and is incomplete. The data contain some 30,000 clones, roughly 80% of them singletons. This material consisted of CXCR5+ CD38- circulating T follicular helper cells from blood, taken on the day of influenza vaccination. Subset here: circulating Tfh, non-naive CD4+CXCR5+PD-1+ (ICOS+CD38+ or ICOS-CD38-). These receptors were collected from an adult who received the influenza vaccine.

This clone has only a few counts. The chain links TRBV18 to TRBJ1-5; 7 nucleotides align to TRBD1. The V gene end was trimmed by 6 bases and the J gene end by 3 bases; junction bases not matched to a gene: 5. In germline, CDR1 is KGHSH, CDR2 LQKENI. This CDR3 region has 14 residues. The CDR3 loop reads CASSADRSNQPQHF. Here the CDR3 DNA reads TGTGCCAGCTCGGCGGACAGGTCCAATCAGCCCCAGCATTTT.

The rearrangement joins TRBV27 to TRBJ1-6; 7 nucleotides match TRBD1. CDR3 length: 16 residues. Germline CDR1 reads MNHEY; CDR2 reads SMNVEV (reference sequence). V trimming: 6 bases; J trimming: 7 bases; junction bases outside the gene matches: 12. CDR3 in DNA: TGTGCCAGCAGCATCGATTACAGGGGTGGCAATTCACCCCTCCACTTT. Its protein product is CASSIDYRGGNSPLHF.

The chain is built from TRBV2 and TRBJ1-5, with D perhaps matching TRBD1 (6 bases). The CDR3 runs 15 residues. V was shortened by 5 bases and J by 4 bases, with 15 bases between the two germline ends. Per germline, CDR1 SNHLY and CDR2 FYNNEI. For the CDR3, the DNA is TGTGCCAGCAGTCGCTCGGGGACACAAAATCAGCCCCAGCATTTT. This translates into CASSRSGTQNQPQHF.

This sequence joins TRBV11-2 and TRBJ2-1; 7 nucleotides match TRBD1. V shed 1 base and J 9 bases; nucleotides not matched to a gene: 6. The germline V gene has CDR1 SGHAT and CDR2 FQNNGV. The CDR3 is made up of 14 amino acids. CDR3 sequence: CASSLGQGQGEQFF. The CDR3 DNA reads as TGTGCCAGCAGCTTAGGACAGGGTCAGGGTGAGCAGTTCTTC. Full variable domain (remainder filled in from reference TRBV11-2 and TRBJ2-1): EAGVAQSPRYKIIEKRQSVAFWCNPISGHATLYWYQQILGQGPKLLIQFQNNGVVDDSQLPKDRFSAERLKGVDSTLKIQPAKLEDSAVYLCASSLGQGQGEQFFGPGTRLTVL.

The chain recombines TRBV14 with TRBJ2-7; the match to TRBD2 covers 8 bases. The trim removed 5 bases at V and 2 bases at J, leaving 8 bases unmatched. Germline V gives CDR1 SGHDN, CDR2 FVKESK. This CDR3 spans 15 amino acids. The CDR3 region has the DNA TGTGCCAGCAGCAGAGCCGGGACTAGGACCTACGAGCAGTACTTC. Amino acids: CASSRAGTRTYEQYF.

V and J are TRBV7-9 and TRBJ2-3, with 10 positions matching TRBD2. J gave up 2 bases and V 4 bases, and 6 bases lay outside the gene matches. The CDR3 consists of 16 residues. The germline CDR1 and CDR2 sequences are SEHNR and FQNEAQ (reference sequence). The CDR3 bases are TGTGCCAGCAGCTCGTTAGCGGGGGGCTTCACAGATACGCAGTATTTT. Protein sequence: CASSSLAGGFTDTQYF.

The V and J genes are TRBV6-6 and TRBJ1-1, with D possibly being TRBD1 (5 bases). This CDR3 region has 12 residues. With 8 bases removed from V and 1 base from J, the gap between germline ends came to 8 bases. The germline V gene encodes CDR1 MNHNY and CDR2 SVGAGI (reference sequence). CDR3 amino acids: CASGAANTEAFF. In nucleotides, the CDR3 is TGTGCCAGCGGGGCAGCGAACACTGAAGCTTTCTTT.

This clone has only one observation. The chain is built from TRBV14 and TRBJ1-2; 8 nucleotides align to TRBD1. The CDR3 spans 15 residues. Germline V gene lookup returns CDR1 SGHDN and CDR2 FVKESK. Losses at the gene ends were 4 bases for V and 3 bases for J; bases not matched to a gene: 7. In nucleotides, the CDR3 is TGTGCCAGCAGCCCGACAGGGGAGTTAGACTATGGCTACACCTTC. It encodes CASSPTGELDYGYTF.

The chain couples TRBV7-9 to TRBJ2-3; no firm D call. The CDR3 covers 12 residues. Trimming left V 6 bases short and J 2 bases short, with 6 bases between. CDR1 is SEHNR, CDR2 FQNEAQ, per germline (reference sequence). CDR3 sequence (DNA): TGTGCCAGCAGGGGCGTCACAGATACGCAGTATTTT. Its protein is CASRGVTDTQYF.

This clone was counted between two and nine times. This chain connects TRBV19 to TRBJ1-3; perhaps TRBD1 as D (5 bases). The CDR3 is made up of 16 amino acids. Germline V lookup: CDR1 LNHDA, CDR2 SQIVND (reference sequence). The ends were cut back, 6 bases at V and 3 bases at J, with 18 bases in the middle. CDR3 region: CASRLNSGGSGNTIYF. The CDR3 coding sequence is TGTGCCAGTAGGCTAAACTCCGGGGGAAGTGGAAACACCATATATTTT.

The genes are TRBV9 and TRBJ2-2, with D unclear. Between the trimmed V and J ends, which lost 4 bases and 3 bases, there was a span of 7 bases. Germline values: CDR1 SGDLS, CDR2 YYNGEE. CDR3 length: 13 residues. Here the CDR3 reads CASSPSDTGELFF. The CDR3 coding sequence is TGTGCCAGCAGCCCCTCTGACACCGGGGAGCTGTTTTTT.

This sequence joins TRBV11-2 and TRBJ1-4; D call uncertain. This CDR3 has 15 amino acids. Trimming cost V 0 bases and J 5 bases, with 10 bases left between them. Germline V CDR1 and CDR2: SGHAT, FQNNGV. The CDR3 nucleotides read TGTGCCAGCAGCTTAGAGGGCGGGTCGAATGAAAAACTGTTTTTT. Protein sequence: CASSLEGGSNEKLFF. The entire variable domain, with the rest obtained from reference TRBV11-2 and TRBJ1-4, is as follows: EAGVAQSPRYKIIEKRQSVAFWCNPISGHATLYWYQQILGQGPKLLIQFQNNGVVDDSQLPKDRFSAERLKGVDSTLKIQPAKLEDSAVYLCASSLEGGSNEKLFFGSGTQLSVL.

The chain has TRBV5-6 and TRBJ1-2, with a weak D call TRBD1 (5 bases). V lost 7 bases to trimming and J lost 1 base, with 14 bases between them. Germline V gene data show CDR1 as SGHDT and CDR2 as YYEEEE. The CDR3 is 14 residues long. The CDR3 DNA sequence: TGTGCCAGCCGGCTTCAGGGCGGTAACTATGGCTACACCTTC. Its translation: CASRLQGGNYGYTF. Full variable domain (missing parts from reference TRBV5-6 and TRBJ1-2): DAGVTQSPTHLIKTRGQQVTLRCSPKSGHDTVSWYQQALGQGPQFIFQYYEEEERQRGNFPDRFSGHQFPNYSSELNVNALLLGDSALYLCASRLQGGNYGYTFGSGTRLTVV.

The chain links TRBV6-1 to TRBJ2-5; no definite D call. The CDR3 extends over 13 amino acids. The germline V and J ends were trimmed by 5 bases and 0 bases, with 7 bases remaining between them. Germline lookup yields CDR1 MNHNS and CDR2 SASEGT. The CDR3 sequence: CASSLSYQETQYF. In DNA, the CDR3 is TGTGCCAGCAGTCTCTCGTACCAAGAGACCCAGTACTTC.

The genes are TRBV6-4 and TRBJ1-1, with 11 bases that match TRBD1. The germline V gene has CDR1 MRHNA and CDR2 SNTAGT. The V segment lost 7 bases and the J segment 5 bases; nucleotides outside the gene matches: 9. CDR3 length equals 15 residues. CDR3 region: CASITGGQGGTEAFF. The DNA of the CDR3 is TGTGCCAGCATAACGGGGGGACAGGGGGGAACTGAAGCTTTCTTT.

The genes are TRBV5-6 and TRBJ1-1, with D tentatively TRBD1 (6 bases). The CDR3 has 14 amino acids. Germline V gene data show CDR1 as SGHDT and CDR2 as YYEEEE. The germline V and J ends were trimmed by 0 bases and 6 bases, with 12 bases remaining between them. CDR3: CASSLVSGVAEAFF. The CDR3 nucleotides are TGTGCCAGCAGCTTGGTTTCAGGGGTAGCTGAAGCTTTCTTT.

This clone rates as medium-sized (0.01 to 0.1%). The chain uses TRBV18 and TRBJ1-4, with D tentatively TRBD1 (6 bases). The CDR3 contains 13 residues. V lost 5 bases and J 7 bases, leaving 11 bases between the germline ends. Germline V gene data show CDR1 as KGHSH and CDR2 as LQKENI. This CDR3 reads CASSADRFEKLFF. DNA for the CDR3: TGTGCCAGCTCAGCCGACAGGTTTGAAAAACTGTTTTTT. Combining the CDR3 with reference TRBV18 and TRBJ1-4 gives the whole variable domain NAGVMQNPRHLVRRRGQEARLRCSPMKGHSHVYWYRQLPEEGLKFMVYLQKENIIDESGMPKERFSAEFPKEGPSILRIQQVVRGDSAAYFCASSADRFEKLFFGSGTQLSVL.

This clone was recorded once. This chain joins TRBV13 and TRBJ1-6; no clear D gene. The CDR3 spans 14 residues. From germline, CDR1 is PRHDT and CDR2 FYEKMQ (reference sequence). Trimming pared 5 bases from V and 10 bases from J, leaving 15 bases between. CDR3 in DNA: TGTGCCAGCAGCCGTGGGAAAGGAGGATCACCCCTCCACTTT. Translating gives CASSRGKGGSPLHF.

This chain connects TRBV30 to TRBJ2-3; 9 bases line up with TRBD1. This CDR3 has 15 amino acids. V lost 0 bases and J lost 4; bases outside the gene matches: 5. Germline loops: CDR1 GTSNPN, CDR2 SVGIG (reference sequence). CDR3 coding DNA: TGTGCCTGGAGTGTCCGGGACAGGGACGCAGATACGCAGTATTTT. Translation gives CAWSVRDRDADTQYF.

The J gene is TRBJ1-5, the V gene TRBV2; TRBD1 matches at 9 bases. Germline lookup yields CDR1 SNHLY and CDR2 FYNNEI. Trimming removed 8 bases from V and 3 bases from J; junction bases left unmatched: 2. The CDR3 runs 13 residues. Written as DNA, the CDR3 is TGTGCCAGCTGGACAGGGGACAATCAGCCCCAGCATTTT. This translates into CASWTGDNQPQHF.

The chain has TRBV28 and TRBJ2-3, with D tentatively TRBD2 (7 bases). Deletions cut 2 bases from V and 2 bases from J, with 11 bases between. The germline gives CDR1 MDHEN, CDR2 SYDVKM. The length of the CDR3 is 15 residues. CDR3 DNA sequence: TGTGCCAGCAGTTTAGGGGGGGCCCTCACAGATACGCAGTATTTT. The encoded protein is CASSLGGALTDTQYF.

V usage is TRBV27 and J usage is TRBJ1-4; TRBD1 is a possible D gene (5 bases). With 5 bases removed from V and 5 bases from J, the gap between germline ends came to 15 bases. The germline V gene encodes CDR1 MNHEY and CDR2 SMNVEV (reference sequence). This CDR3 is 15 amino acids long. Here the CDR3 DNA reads TGTGCCAGCAGTCCGTTCGGCCGGGGGAATGAAAAACTGTTTTTT. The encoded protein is CASSPFGRGNEKLFF.

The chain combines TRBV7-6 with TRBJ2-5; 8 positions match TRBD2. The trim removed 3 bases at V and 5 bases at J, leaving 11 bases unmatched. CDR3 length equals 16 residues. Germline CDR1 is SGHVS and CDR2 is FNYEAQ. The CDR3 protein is CASSFTSGISGETQYF. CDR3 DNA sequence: TGTGCCAGCAGCTTTACTAGCGGAATATCTGGGGAGACCCAGTACTTC.

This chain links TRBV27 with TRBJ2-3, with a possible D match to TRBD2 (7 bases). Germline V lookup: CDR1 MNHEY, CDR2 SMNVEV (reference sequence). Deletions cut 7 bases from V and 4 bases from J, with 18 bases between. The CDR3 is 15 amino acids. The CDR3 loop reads CASTWGGRGADTQYF. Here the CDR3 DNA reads TGTGCCAGCACCTGGGGGGGGCGAGGAGCAGATACGCAGTATTTT.

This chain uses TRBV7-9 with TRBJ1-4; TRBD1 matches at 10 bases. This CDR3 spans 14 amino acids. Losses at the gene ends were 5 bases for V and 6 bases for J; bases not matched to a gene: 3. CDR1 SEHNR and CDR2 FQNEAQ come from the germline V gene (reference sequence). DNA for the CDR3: TGTGCCAGCAGCCCGGGACAGGGGTATGAAAAACTGTTTTTT. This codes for CASSPGQGYEKLFF.

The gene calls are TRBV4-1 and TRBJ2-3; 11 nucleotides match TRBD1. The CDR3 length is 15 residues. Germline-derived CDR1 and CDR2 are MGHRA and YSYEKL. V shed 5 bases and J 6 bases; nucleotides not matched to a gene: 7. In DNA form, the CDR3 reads TGCGCCAGCAGCATCCGGACAGGGGGCGGTGATACGCAGTATTTT. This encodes CASSIRTGGGDTQYF.

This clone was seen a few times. The CDR3 nucleotides are TGTGCCAGCAGCTCGGGATTCCAAAGCACTGAAGCTTTCTTT. This gives the protein CASSSGFQSTEAFF. The chain links TRBV7-9 to TRBJ1-1; D unresolved. V dropped 4 bases and J dropped 4 bases, with 13 bases sitting between them. The CDR3 length is 14 residues. Germline V gene lookup returns CDR1 SEHNR and CDR2 FQNEAQ (reference sequence).

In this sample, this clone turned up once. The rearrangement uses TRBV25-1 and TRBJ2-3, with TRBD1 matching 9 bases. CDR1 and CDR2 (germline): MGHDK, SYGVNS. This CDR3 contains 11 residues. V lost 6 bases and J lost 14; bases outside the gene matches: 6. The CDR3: CASSSGQGPYF. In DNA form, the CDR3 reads TGTGCCAGCAGCTCCGGACAGGGGCCGTATTTT.

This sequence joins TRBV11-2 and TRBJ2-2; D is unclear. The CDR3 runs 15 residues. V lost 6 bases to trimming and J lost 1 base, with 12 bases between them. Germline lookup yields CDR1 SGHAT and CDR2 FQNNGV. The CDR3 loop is CASSRFGRNTGELFF. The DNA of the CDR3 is TGTGCCAGCAGTCGCTTTGGGCGGAACACCGGGGAGCTGTTTTTT.

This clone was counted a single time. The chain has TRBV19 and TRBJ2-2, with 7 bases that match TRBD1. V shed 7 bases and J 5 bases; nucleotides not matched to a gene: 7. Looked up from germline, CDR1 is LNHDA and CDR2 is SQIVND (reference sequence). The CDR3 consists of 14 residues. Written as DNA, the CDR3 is TGTGCCAGTACCAGCCGACAGGGAACCGGGGAGCTGTTTTTT. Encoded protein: CASTSRQGTGELFF.

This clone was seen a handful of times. The CDR3, as DNA: TGTGCCATCAGTCCTGGGGGGGGGAGGATCACTGAAGCTTTCTTT. This encodes CAISPGGGRITEAFF. V usage is TRBV10-3 and J usage is TRBJ1-1; a weak D match, TRBD1 (5 bases). CDR3 length equals 15 residues. V was pared by 5 bases and J by 4 bases, with 17 bases between. CDR1 and CDR2 (germline): ENHRY, SYGVKD.